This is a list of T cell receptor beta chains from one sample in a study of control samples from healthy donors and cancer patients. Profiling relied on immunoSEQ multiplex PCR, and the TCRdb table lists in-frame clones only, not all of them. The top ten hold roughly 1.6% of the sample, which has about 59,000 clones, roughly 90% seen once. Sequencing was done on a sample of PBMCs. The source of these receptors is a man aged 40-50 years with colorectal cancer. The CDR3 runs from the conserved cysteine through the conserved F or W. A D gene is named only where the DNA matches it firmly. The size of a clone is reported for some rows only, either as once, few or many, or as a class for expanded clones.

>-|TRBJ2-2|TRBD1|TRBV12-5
TGTGCTAGGGACAGGGGGCCCACCGGGGAGCTGTTTTTT
CARDRGPTGELFF
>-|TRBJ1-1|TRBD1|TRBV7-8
TGTGCCAGCAGCTTAGCCGGGACAGGGGGCGTAGCTTTCTTT
CASSLAGTGGVAFF
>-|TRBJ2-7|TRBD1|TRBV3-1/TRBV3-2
TGTGCCAGCAGCCGGGGACAGTCCTACGAGCAGTACTTC
CASSRGQSYEQYF
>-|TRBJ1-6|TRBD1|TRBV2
TGTGCCAGCGAGGGGACAGATAATTCACCCCTCCACTTT
CASEGTDNSPLHF
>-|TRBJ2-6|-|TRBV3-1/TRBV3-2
TGTGCCAGCAGCCACAGGGGAACTGGGGCCAACGTCCTGACTTTC
CASSHRGTGANVLTF
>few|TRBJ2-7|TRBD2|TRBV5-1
TGCGCCAGCAGCTTGGCCGTAGGGCTAGCGGGGAAGCAGTACTTC
CASSLAVGLAGKQYF
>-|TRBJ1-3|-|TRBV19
TGTGCCAGTAGTACTGGACTGACGCTCGGGAACACCATATATTTT
CASSTGLTLGNTIYF
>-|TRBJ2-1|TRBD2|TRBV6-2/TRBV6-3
TGTGCCAGCAGCTCTGGACTAGCGGGCTACAATGAGCAGTTCTTC
CASSSGLAGYNEQFF
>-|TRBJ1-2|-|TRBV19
TGTGCCAGTAGCCAGTGGGGGAGGTATGGCTACACCTTC
CASSQWGRYGYTF
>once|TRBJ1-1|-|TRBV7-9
TGTGCCAGCAGCCCCCCACGGTCCGTTGAAGCTTTCTTT
CASSPPRSVEAFF
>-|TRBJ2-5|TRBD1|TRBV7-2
TGTGCCAGCAGCTCCACAGGGGTATCCCAAGAGACCCAGTACTTC
CASSSTGVSQETQYF
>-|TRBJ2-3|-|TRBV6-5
TGTGCCAGCAGTCAGACCTATACGCAGTATTTT
CASSQTYTQYF
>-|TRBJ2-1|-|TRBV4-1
TGCGCCAGCAGCCAAGATGGTATAGAGGCCCTTACTAGCTCCTACAATGAGCAGTTCTTC
CASSQDGIEALTSSYNEQFF
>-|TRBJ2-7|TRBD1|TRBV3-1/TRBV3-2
TGTGCCAGCAGCCCTTGGGACAGGCGGGGCGAGCAGTACTTC
CASSPWDRRGEQYF
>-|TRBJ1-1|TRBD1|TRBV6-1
TGTGCCAGCAGTGAAGACAGGGGGCCTGAAGCTTTCTTT
CASSEDRGPEAFF
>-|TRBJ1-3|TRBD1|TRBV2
TGTGCCAGCAGTCGCGGACAGGGCGAGACTGGAAACACCATATATTTT
CASSRGQGETGNTIYF
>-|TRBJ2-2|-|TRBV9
TGTGCCAGCAGCGTTTTGAGCACCGGGGAGCTGTTTTTT
CASSVLSTGELFF
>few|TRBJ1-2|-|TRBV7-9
TGTGCCAGCAGCCGAGGACAGTCATTTAACTATGGCTACACCTTC
CASSRGQSFNYGYTF
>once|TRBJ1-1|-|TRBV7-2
TGTGCCAGCAGCTTAGGACCCGGGAAGGGCACTGAAGCTTTCTTT
CASSLGPGKGTEAFF
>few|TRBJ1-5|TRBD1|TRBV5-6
TGTGCCAGCAGCCACGGGACAGTCAAACAGCCCCAGCATTTT
CASSHGTVKQPQHF
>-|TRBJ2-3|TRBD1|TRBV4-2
TGTGCCAGCAGCCTCGACAGGGTAGCAGATACGCAGTATTTT
CASSLDRVADTQYF
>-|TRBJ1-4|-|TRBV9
TGTGCCCCTCCGGAGCGGCTTGAAAAACTGTTTTTT
CAPPERLEKLFF
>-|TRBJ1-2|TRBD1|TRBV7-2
TGTGCCAGCAGGGGGGACAGATTCTATGGCTACACCTTC
CASRGDRFYGYTF
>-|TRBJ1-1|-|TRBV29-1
TGCAGCGTTAAAGGGTCCACTGAAGCTTTCTTT
CSVKGSTEAFF
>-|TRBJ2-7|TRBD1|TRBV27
TGTGCCAGCAGACGGGCCGGGACAGGGGGCGGGTACGAGCAGTACTTC
CASRRAGTGGGYEQYF
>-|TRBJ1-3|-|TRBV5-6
TGTGCCAGCAGCCACGGGTATCAGGGCCGCTCTGGAAACACCATATATTTT
CASSHGYQGRSGNTIYF
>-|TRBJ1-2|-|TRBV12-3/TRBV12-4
TGTGCCAGCAGTCGGACAGTGGGCTATGGCTACACCTTC
CASSRTVGYGYTF
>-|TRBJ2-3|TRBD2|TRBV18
TGTGCCAGCTCACCAAAGACTAGCGGGGGGGCGAATACGCAGTATTTT
CASSPKTSGGANTQYF
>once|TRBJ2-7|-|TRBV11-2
TGTGCCAGCAGTCATTATGTTTACGAGCAGTACTTC
CASSHYVYEQYF
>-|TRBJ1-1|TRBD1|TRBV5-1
TGCGCCAGCAGAACGACAGGGGAGGCGGCGGTAGCTTTCTTT
CASRTTGEAAVAFF